These T cell receptor beta chains were read from a single sample in a study of response to subunit inactivated influenza vaccine. TCRdb re-derived calls from the RT-PCR reads in MiXCR, one entry per CDR3 protein. In the table there are 500,000 to 550,000 distinct CDR3 sequences, 7.2% of which are singletons. Source: PBMCs from blood, taken roughly 24 months after vaccination. The source is a man aged 50 to 69 who received an inactivated influenza vaccine. Each CDR3 is given with its conserved first and last residue. A D gene is named only where the DNA matches it firmly. Part of the rows lack a size; the others show once, few, many or a class for expanded clones.

size: many; J: TRBJ2-1; D: TRBD1; V: TRBV5-6; DNA: TGTGCCAGCAGCACCGGGACAGGGAATGAGCAGTTCTTC; CDR3: CASSTGTGNEQFF
size: NA; J: TRBJ2-2; D: NA; V: TRBV12-3/TRBV12-4; DNA: TGTGCCAGCAGTGCCGCCAACCGGGACAACGGGGAGCTGTTTTTT; CDR3: CASSAANRDNGELFF
size: many; J: TRBJ2-2; D: TRBD1; V: TRBV3-1; DNA: TGTGCCAGCAGCCAACGGGACAGAAACACCGGGGAGCTGTTTTTT; CDR3: CASSQRDRNTGELFF
size: many; J: TRBJ2-3; D: NA; V: TRBV29-1; DNA: TGCAGCGTTGTGCGTCTTGGGGACCTCACAGATACGCAGTATTTT; CDR3: CSVVRLGDLTDTQYF
size: many; J: TRBJ1-2; D: NA; V: TRBV24-1; DNA: TGTGCCACCAGTGAACCGACAACTGGCTACACCTTC; CDR3: CATSEPTTGYTF
size: few; J: TRBJ2-4; D: NA; V: TRBV9; DNA: TGTGCCAGCAGCGCTCCGGGTTCGAACATTCAGTACTTC; CDR3: CASSAPGSNIQYF
size: NA; J: TRBJ2-3; D: NA; V: TRBV5-5; DNA: TGTGCCAGCAACCCCACTAGTTCTCTTGCCACAGATACGCAGTATTTT; CDR3: CASNPTSSLATDTQYF
size: NA; J: TRBJ1-2; D: TRBD1; V: TRBV20-1; DNA: TGCAGTGCTATGACAGGGGAGGGCAGCTATGGCTACACCTTC; CDR3: CSAMTGEGSYGYTF
size: few; J: TRBJ2-1; D: NA; V: TRBV14; DNA: TGTGCCAGCAGCCAGGCCGCCCGGTACCCCAACAATGAGCAGTTCTTC; CDR3: CASSQAARYPNNEQFF
size: NA; J: TRBJ2-3; D: NA; V: TRBV7-9; DNA: TGTGCCTCCAAGACGTCCCGGGGCAGAAGCACAGATACGCAGTATTTT; CDR3: CASKTSRGRSTDTQYF
size: few; J: TRBJ1-2; D: TRBD1; V: TRBV12-3/TRBV12-4; DNA: TGTGCCAGCAGACGACAGGGAGACTATGGCTACACCTTC; CDR3: CASRRQGDYGYTF
size: few; J: TRBJ1-1; D: NA; V: TRBV3-1; DNA: TGTGCCAGCAGCCAAGCAGGTTTGAACACTGAAGCTTTCTTT; CDR3: CASSQAGLNTEAFF
size: many; J: TRBJ2-1; D: NA; V: TRBV10-1; DNA: TGCGCCAGCAGTGAGTGGGGGGAGCGGAATGAGCAGTTCTTC; CDR3: CASSEWGERNEQFF
size: many; J: TRBJ1-1; D: NA; V: TRBV12-3/TRBV12-4; DNA: TGTGCCAGCAGTTACGGCGGTGAAGCTTTCTTT; CDR3: CASSYGGEAFF
size: many; J: TRBJ1-4; D: TRBD1; V: TRBV12-3/TRBV12-4; DNA: TGTGCCAGCAGCCGGGGACAGGGGGCTCGGGTTAATGAAAAACTGTTTTTT; CDR3: CASSRGQGARVNEKLFF
size: NA; J: TRBJ2-7; D: NA; V: TRBV10-3; DNA: TGTGCCATCAGTGAGACGCCCTACGAGCAGTACTTC; CDR3: CAISETPYEQYF
size: few; J: TRBJ2-2; D: NA; V: TRBV11-2; DNA: TGTGCCAGCAGCATCGCCCCGACAGCCGGGGAGCTGTTTTTT; CDR3: CASSIAPTAGELFF